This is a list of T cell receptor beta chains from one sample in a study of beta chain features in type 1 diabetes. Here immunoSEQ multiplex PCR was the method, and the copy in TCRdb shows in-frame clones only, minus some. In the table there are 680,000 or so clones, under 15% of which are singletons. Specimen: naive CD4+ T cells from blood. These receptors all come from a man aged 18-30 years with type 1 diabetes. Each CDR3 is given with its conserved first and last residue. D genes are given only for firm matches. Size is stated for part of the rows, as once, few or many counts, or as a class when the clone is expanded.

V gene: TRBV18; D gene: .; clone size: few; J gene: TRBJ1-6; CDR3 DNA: TGTGCCAGCTCAGCGAGGGACACGAAGTTCCCCCTCCACTTT; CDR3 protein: CASSARDTKFPLHF
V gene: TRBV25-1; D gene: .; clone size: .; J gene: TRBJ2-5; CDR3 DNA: TGTGCCAGCAGTGATCCAGGGATGGTGACCCAGTACTTC; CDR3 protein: CASSDPGMVTQYF
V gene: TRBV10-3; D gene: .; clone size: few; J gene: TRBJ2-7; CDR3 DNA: TGTGCCATCAGTGAGATGGGGGAGGACGAGCAGTACTTC; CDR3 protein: CAISEMGEDEQYF
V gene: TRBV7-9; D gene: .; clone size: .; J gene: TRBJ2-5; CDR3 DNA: TGTGCCAGCAGCCACCTACCAACAGGGCACCAAGAGACCCAGTACTTC; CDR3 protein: CASSHLPTGHQETQYF
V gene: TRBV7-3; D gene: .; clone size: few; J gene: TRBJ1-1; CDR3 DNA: TGTGCCAGCAGCTTAAGGAGGAACACTGAAGCTTTCTTT; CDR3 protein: CASSLRRNTEAFF
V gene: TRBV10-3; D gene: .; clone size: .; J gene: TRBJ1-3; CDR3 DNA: TGTGCCATCCGAGGGGACTCTGGAAACACCATATATTTT; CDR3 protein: CAIRGDSGNTIYF
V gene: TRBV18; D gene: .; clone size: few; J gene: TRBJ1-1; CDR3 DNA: TGTGCCAGCTCACCCATTGCGACAGAGAACACTGAAGCTTTCTTT; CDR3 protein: CASSPIATENTEAFF
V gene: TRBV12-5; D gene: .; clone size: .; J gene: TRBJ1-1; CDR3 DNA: TGTGCTAGTGACGGACCCTCCGGGGCCACTGAAGCTTTCTTT; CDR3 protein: CASDGPSGATEAFF
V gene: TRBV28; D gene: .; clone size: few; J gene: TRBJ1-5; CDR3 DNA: TGTGCCAGCAGTCAGACGAGCAATCAGCCCCAGCATTTT; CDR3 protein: CASSQTSNQPQHF
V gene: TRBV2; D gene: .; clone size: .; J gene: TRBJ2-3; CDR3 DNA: TGTGCCAGCATCCCTGAGGGCTCCTACACAGATACGCAGTATTTT; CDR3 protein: CASIPEGSYTDTQYF